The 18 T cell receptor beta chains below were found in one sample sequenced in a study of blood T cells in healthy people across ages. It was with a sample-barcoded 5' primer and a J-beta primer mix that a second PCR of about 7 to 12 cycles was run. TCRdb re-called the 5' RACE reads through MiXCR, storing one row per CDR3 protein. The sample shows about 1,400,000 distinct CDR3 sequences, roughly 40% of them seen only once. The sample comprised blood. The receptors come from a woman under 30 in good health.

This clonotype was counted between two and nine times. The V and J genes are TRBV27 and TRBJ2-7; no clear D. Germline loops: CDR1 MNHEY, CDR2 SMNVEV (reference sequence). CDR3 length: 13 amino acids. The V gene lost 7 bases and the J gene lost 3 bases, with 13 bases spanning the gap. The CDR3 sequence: CASTDRVHYEQYF. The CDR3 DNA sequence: TGTGCCAGCACAGACCGAGTACACTACGAGCAGTACTTC.

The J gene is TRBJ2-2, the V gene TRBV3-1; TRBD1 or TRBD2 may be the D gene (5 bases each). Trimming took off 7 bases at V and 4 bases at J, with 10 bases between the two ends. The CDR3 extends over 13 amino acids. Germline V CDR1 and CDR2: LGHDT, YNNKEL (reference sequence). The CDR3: CASTQGVTGELFF. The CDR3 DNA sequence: TGTGCCAGCACCCAGGGAGTCACCGGGGAGCTGTTTTTT.

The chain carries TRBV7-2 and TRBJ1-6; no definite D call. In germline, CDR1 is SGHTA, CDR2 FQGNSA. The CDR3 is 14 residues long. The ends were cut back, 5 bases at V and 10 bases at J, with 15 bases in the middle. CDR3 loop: CASSPTDGVSPLHF. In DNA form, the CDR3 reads TGTGCCAGCAGCCCCACCGACGGGGTATCACCCCTCCACTTT.

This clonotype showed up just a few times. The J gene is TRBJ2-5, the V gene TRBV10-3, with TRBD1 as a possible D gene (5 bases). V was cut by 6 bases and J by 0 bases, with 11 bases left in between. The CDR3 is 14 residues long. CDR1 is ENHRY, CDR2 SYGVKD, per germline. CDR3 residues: CAIRPTGYQETQYF. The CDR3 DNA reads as TGTGCCATCAGGCCTACAGGCTACCAAGAGACCCAGTACTTC.

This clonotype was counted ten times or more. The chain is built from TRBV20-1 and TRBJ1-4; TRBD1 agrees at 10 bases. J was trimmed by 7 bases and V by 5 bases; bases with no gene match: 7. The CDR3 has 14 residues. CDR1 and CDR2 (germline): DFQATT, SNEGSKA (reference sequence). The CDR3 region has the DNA TGCAGTGCTCCCCCGACAGGGGGCGGTGAAAAACTGTTTTTT. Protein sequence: CSAPPTGGGEKLFF.

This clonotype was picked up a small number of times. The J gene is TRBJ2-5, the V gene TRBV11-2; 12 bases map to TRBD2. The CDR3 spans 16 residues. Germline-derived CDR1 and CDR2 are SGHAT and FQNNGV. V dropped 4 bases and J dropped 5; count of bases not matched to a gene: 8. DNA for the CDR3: TGTGCCAGCAGCTATGGACTAGCGGGGAGTCGGGAGACCCAGTACTTC. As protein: CASSYGLAGSRETQYF.

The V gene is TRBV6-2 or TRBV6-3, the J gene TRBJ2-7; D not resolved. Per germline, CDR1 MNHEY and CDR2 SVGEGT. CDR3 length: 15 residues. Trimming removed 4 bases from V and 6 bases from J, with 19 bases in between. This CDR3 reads CASSSLSEIAGEQYF. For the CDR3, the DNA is TGTGCCAGCAGTTCCCTGAGTGAGATAGCAGGCGAGCAGTACTTC.

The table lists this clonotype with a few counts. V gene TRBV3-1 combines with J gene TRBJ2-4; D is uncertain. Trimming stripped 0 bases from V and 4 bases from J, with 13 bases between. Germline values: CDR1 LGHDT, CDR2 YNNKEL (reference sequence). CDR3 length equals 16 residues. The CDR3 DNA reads TGTGCCAGCAGCCAAGACGGTCGGCTAGAAAAAAACATTCAGTACTTC. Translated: CASSQDGRLEKNIQYF.

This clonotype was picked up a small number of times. The CDR3 DNA sequence: TGTGCCAGCAGCAAAAGTCTTGAGACCCAGTACTTC. As protein: CASSKSLETQYF. The rearrangement links TRBV21-1 to TRBJ2-5. TRBV21-1 is described as a pseudogene. This CDR3 is built from 12 residues.

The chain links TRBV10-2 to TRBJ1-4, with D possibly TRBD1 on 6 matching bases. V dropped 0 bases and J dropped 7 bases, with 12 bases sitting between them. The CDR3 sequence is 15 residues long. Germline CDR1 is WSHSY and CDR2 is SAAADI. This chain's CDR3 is CASSESGTLREKLFF. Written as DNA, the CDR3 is TGCGCCAGCAGTGAGTCGGGGACACTCCGTGAAAAACTGTTTTTT.

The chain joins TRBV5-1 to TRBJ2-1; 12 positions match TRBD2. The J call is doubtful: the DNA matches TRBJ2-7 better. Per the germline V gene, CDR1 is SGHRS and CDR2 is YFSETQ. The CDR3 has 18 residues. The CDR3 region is CASSLGLAGKSSYNEQYF. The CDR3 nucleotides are TGCGCCAGCAGCCTGGGACTAGCGGGCAAGAGCTCCTACAATGAGCAGTACTTC.

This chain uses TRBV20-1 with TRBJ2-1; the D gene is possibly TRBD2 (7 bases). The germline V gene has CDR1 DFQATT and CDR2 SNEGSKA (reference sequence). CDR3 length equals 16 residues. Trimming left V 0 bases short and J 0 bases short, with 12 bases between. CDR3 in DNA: TGCAGTGCTAGAGAGGGGGGGCCCAGCTCCTACAATGAGCAGTTCTTC. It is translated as CSAREGGPSSYNEQFF.

The CDR3 DNA sequence: TGTGCCAGCAGCCCTGCGGGGGGCCCCAACAATGAGCAGTTCTTC. The encoded protein is CASSPAGGPNNEQFF. The chain recombines TRBV11-3 with TRBJ2-1; 8 bases are a match to TRBD2. The CDR3 consists of 15 residues. V lost 5 bases and J lost 5; bases outside the gene matches: 8. Germline CDR1 is SGHNT and CDR2 is YENEEA.

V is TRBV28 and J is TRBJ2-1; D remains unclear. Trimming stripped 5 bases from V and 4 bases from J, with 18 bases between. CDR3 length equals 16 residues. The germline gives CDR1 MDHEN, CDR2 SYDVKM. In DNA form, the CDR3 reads TGTGCCAGCAGTCCCGCAGGATCCCGATGGTACAATGAGCAGTTCTTC. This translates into CASSPAGSRWYNEQFF.

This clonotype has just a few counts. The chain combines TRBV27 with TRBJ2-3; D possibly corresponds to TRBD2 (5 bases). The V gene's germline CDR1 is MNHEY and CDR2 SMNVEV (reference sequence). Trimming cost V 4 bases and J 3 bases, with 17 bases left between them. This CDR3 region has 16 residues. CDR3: CASSWGVEPITDTQYF. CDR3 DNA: TGTGCCAGCAGTTGGGGAGTTGAGCCGATAACAGATACGCAGTATTTT.

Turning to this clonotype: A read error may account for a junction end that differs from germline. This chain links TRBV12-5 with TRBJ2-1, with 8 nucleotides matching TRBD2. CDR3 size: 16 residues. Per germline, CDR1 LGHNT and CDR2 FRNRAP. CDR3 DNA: TGTGCCAGTGGTCCGGACGGGAGGGAGGGCCGCGATGAGCAGTTCTTC. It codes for CASGPDGREGRDEQFF.

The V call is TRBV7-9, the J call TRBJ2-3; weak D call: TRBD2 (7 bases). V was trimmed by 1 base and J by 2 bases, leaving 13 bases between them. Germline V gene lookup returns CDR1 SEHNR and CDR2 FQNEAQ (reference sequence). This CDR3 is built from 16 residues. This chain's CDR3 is CASSLGAGALTDTQYF. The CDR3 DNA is TGTGCCAGCAGCTTAGGCGCGGGGGCGCTCACAGATACGCAGTATTTT.

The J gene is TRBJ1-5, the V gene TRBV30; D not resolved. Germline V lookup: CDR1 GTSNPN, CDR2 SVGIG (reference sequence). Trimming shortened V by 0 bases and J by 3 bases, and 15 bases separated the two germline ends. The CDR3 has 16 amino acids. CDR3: CAWSVQVGGDNQPQHF. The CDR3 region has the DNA TGTGCCTGGAGTGTACAAGTGGGAGGAGACAATCAGCCCCAGCATTTT.